Presented here are 15 T cell receptor beta chains from one specimen sequenced in a study of cytomegalovirus exposure and HLA in healthy donors. Libraries were prepared by immunoSEQ multiplex PCR; TCRdb keeps only in-frame clonotypes and omits some of them. The sample yields 90,000 or so clones, roughly 96% seen once. Sequenced material: PBMCs. These receptors all come from a man aged 18 to 30 in good health and CMV-seronegative.

This chain connects TRBV5-1 to TRBJ2-1; 7 bases line up with TRBD2. The CDR3 contains 14 residues. Germline V gene lookup returns CDR1 SGHRS and CDR2 YFSETQ. V was pared by 3 bases and J by 8 bases, with 8 bases of the junction left unmatched. For the CDR3, the DNA is TGCGCCAGCAGCTCGGGACTAATACAGGATGAGCAGTTCTTC. Amino acids: CASSSGLIQDEQFF.

The J gene is TRBJ2-7, the V gene TRBV18, with D possibly TRBD1 on 6 matching bases. Looked up from germline, CDR1 is KGHSH and CDR2 is LQKENI. V was cut by 3 bases and J by 9 bases, with 12 bases left in between. The CDR3 totals 12 residues. CDR3 nucleotides: TGTGCCAGCTCACCTCGGGACACCGGGCAGTACTTC. It is translated as CASSPRDTGQYF.

This clone has ten or more counts. The chain couples TRBV7-2 to TRBJ2-1, with TRBD2 as a possible D gene (7 bases). The length of the CDR3 is 15 residues. CDR1 SGHTA and CDR2 FQGNSA come from the germline V gene. V was cut by 3 bases and J by 4 bases, with 13 bases left in between. The CDR3 region has the DNA TGTGCCAGCAGCTTTGGGGGGGGCGGATACAATGAGCAGTTCTTC. Its protein is CASSFGGGGYNEQFF. The variable domain in full, with the rest retrieved from reference TRBV7-2 and TRBJ2-1, is GAGVSQSPSNKVTEKGKDVELRCDPISGHTALYWYRQSLGQGLEFLIYFQGNSAPDKSGLPSDRFSAERTGGSVSTLTIQRTQQEDSAVYLCASSFGGGGYNEQFFGPGTRLTVL.

In nucleotides, the CDR3 is TGTGCCAGCAGCCTTTACGGGGGAGACACCATATATTTT. Protein product: CASSLYGGDTIYF. The genes are TRBV7-2 and TRBJ1-3, with D tentatively TRBD1 (5 bases). This CDR3 has 13 amino acids. V was trimmed by 5 bases and J by 8 bases, leaving 13 bases between them. The germline V gene encodes CDR1 SGHTA and CDR2 FQGNSA. The variable domain in full, completed from reference TRBV7-2 and TRBJ1-3, reads GAGVSQSPSNKVTEKGKDVELRCDPISGHTALYWYRQSLGQGLEFLIYFQGNSAPDKSGLPSDRFSAERTGGSVSTLTIQRTQQEDSAVYLCASSLYGGDTIYFGEGSWLTVV.

The V gene is TRBV27, the J gene TRBJ1-2; a possible D gene is TRBD1 (5 bases). The CDR3 loop spans 14 amino acids. CDR1 and CDR2 (germline): MNHEY, SMNVEV (reference sequence). V lost 2 bases to trimming and J lost 5 bases, with 12 bases between them. As DNA, the CDR3 is TGTGCCAGCAGTTTAGGGCAGGGTCTGTATGGCTACACCTTC. Translation gives CASSLGQGLYGYTF.

The chain couples TRBV9 to TRBJ2-5; 14 bases fit TRBD2. Looked up from germline, CDR1 is SGDLS and CDR2 is YYNGEE. J lost 4 bases, V lost 3 bases, and 11 bases had no gene match. The CDR3 loop spans 18 amino acids. The CDR3 sequence: CASSAGTSGRVWGETQYF. Written as DNA, the CDR3 is TGTGCCAGCAGCGCCGGGACTAGCGGGAGAGTGTGGGGAGAGACCCAGTACTTC.

This chain connects TRBV7-9 to TRBJ2-5; 7 nucleotides match TRBD1. There are 14 residues in the CDR3. The V segment lost 3 bases and the J segment 5 bases; nucleotides outside the gene matches: 6. Germline CDR1 reads SEHNR; CDR2 reads FQNEAQ (reference sequence). CDR3 DNA: TGTGCCAGCAGCTTCGGACAGGTTCTTGAGACCCAGTACTTC. Amino acid sequence: CASSFGQVLETQYF.

The chain employs TRBV5-8 and TRBJ1-2; maybe TRBD1 (6 bases). V was cut by 2 bases and J by 8 bases, with 16 bases left in between. The CDR3 is 14 amino acids. In germline, CDR1 is SGHTS, CDR2 YDEGEE. The CDR3 sequence: CASSLIAGEGGYTF. DNA of the CDR3: TGTGCCAGCAGCTTAATTGCAGGGGAAGGGGGCTACACCTTC.

On this clone itself: The junction does not match germline at one end; this may be a read error. The V and J genes are TRBV18 and TRBJ2-1, with 11 bases that match TRBD2. The germline gives CDR1 KGHSH, CDR2 LQKENI. This CDR3 is 17 amino acids long. CDR3 coding DNA: TGTGCCAGCTCGGCGATAAGTAGCGGGAGGGCCTATAATGAGCAGTTCTTC. Translated, it gives CASSAISSGRAYNEQFF.

About this clone: The junction shows a germline mismatch at one end, possibly a read error. V is TRBV27 and J is TRBJ1-5; a possible D gene is TRBD1 (6 bases). The germline CDR1 and CDR2 sequences are MNHEY and SMNVEV (reference sequence). The CDR3 sequence is 14 residues long. The CDR3 bases are TGTGCCAGCAGTTTGTGGGGGGGCAAACAGCCCCAGCATTTT. Its translation is CASSLWGGKQPQHF.

This rearrangement joins TRBV6-1 to TRBJ2-7; 8 bases align to TRBD1. The V and J ends lost 6 bases and 5 bases, in that order; junction bases with no gene match: 9. Germline assignment: CDR1 MNHNS and CDR2 SASEGT. The CDR3 covers 14 residues. The CDR3 spells CASRKQGANHEQYV. In nucleotides, the CDR3 is TGTGCCAGCAGGAAGCAGGGGGCAAATCACGAGCAGTACGTC.

The chain joins TRBV11-3 to TRBJ2-2, with D perhaps matching TRBD1 (6 bases). The V end was cut by 5 bases, the J end by 0 bases, with 13 bases between. The CDR3 extends over 16 amino acids. From germline, CDR1 is SGHNT and CDR2 YENEEA. In nucleotides, the CDR3 is TGTGCCAGCAGCACCCGGGACACACCGAACACCGGGGAGCTGTTTTTT. Translating it yields CASSTRDTPNTGELFF.

The chain links TRBV6-6 to TRBJ2-7; TRBD1 matches at 9 bases. The V gene end was trimmed by 7 bases and the J gene end by 7 bases; junction bases not matched to a gene: 8. The CDR3 is 13 amino acids. Germline V gene lookup returns CDR1 MNHNY and CDR2 SVGAGI (reference sequence). CDR3 sequence: CASKPQQGAEQYF. CDR3 DNA: TGTGCCAGCAAGCCTCAACAGGGGGCTGAGCAGTACTTC.

The chain has TRBV19 and TRBJ1-4; TRBD1 might be the D (6 bases). Looked up from germline, CDR1 is LNHDA and CDR2 is SQIVND (reference sequence). Trimming pared 0 bases from V and 8 bases from J, leaving 13 bases between. CDR3 length equals 15 residues. CDR3 sequence (DNA): TGTGCCAGTAGTATAGAAGAAGGGGGATCCGAAAAACTGTTTTTT. Translated, it gives CASSIEEGGSEKLFF.

The chain has TRBV9 and TRBJ2-3; TRBD2 is a possible D gene (5 bases). This CDR3 region has 15 residues. Germline V lookup: CDR1 SGDLS, CDR2 YYNGEE. The V and J ends lost 2 bases and 0 bases respectively, with 10 bases between them. DNA of the CDR3: TGTGCCAGCAGCGTTACAGCGGTTAGCACAGATACGCAGTATTTT. Translation gives CASSVTAVSTDTQYF. The whole variable domain, filled in from reference TRBV9 and TRBJ2-3, reads DSGVTQTPKHLITATGQRVTLRCSPRSGDLSVYWYQQSLDQGLQFLIQYYNGEERAKGNILERFSAQQFPDLHSELNLSSLELGDSALYFCASSVTAVSTDTQYFGPGTRLTVL.